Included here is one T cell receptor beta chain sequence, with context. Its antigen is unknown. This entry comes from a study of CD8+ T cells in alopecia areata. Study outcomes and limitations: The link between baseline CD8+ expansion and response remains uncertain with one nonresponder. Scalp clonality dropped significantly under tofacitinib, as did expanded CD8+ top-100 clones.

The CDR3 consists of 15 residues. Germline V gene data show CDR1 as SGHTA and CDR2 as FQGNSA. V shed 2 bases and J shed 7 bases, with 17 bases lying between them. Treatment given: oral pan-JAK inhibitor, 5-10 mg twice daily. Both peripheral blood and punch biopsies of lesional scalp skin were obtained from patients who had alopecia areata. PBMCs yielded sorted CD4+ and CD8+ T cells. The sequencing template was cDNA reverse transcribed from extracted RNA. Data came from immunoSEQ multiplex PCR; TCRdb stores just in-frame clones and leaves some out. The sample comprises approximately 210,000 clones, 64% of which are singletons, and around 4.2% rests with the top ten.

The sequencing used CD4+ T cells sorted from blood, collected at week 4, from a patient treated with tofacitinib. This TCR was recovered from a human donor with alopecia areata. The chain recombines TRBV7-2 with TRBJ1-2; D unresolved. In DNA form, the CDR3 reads TGTGCCAGCAGCTTAAATCTGGAGCCCGGTGGTGGCTACACCTTC. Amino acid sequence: CASSLNLEPGGGYTF.